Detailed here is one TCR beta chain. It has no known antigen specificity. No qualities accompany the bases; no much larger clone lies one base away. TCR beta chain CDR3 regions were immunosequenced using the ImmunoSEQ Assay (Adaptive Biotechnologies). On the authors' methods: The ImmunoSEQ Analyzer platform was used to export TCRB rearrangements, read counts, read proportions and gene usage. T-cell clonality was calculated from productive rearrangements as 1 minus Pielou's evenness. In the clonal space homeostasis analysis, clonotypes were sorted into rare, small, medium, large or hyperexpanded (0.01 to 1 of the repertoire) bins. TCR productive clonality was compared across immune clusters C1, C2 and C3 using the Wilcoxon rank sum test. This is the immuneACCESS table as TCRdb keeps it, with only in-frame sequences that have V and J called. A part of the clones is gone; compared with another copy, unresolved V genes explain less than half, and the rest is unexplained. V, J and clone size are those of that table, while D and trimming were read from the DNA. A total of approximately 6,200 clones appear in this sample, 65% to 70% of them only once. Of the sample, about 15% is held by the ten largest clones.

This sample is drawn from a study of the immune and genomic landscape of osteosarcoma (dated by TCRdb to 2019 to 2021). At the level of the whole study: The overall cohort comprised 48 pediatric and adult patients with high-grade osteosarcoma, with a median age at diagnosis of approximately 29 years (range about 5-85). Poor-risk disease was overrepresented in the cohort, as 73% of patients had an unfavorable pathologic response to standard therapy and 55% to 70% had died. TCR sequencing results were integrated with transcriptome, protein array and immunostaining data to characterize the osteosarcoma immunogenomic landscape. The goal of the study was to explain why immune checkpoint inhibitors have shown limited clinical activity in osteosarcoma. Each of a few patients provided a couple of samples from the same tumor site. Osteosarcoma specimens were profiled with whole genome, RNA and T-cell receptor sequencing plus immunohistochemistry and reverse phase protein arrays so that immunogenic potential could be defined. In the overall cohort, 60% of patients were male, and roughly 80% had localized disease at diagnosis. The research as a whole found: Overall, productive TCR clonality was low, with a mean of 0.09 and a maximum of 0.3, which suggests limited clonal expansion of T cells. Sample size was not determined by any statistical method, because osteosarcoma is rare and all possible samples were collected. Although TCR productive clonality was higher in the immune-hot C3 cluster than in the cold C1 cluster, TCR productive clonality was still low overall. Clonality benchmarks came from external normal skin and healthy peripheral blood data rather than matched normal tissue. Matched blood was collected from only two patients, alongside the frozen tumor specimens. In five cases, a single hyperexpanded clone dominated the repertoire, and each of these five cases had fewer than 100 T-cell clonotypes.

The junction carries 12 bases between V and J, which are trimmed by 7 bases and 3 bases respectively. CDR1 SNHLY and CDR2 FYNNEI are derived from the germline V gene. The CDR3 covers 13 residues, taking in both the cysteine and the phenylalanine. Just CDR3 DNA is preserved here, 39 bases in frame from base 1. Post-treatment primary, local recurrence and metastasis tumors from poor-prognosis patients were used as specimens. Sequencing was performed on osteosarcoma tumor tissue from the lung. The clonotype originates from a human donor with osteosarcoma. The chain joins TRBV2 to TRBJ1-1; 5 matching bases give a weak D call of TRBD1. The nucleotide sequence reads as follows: TGTGCCAGCAATCAGGGATTCCACACTGAAGCTTTCTTT. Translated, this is CASNQGFHTEAFF.